This record looks at one TCR beta chain sequence and its context. The sample belongs to a study of blood T cell repertoires in COVID-19. Authors' analysis steps: Researchers report that nucleated cell counts were estimated from reference gene primer amplification. The method was immunoSEQ multiplex PCR; TCRdb's version includes in-frame clones alone and lacks a portion of them. V and J calls and clone size are copied from that table; D and trimming were computed from the DNA. The table has 250,000 to 400,000 clones, about 89% seen once; the top ten hold 5.3%. Germline values: CDR1 LGHDT, CDR2 YNNKEL (reference sequence). The CDR3 contains 15 residues. The V gene lost 3 bases and the J gene lost 3 bases, with 14 bases spanning the gap.

The chain uses TRBV3-1 (or the pseudogene TRBV3-2) and TRBJ2-5, with D perhaps matching TRBD1 (5 bases). The sequence came from a woman in her 30s who had recovered from COVID-19. Sequenced input: PBMCs or T cells enriched from blood (not recorded which). The CDR3 bases are TGTGCCAGCAGCCAGCCTCTGGGGCGGAAAGAGACCCAGTACTTC. It translates to CASSQPLGRKETQYF.